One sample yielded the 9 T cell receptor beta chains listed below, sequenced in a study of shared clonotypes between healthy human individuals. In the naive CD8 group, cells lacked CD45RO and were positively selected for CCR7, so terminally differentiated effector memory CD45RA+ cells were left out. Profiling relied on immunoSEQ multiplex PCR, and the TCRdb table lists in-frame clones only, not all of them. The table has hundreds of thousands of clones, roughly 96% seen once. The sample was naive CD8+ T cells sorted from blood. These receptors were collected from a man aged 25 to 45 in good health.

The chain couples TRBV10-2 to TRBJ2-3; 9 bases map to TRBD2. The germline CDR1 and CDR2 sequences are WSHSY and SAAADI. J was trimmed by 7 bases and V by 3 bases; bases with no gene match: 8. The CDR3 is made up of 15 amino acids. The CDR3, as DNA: TGCGCCAGCAGTGAAGGTAGCGGGAGAGCTTATACGCAGTATTTT. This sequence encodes CASSEGSGRAYTQYF.

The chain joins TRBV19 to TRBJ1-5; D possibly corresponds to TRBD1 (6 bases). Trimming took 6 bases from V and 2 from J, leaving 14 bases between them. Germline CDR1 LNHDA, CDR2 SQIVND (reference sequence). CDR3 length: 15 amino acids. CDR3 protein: CASRPAGVGNQPQHF. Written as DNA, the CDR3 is TGTGCCAGTAGACCCGCAGGGGTAGGCAATCAGCCCCAGCATTTT.

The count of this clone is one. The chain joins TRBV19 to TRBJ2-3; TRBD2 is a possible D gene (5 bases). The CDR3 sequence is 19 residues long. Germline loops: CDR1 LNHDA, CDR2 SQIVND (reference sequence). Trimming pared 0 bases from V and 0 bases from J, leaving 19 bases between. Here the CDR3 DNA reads TGTGCCAGTAGTATAGATGAGGGCATCCCCTGGCCTAGCACAGATACGCAGTATTTT. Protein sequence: CASSIDEGIPWPSTDTQYF.

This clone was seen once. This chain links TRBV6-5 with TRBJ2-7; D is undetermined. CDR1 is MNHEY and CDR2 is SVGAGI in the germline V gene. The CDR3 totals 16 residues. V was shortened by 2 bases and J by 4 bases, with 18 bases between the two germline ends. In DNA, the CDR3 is TGTGCCAGCAGTTACAGCGTGGCGAGCTCCCTATACGAGCAGTACTTC. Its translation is CASSYSVASSLYEQYF.

CDR3 in amino acids: CASRNTLGTGPDTEAFF. Written as DNA, the CDR3 is TGTGCCAGCCGAAACACACTAGGGACAGGGCCGGACACTGAAGCTTTCTTT. V is TRBV14 and J is TRBJ1-1; the match to TRBD1 covers 9 bases. The germline V gene encodes CDR1 SGHDN and CDR2 FVKESK. Trimming removed 8 bases from V and 3 bases from J; junction bases left unmatched: 16. The CDR3 runs to 17 residues.

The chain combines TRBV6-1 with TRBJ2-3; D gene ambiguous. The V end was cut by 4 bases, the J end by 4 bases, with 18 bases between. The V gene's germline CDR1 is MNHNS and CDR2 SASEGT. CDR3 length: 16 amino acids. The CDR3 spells CASSAEDAPVADTQYF. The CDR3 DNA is TGTGCCAGCAGTGCAGAGGACGCCCCGGTGGCAGATACGCAGTATTTT.

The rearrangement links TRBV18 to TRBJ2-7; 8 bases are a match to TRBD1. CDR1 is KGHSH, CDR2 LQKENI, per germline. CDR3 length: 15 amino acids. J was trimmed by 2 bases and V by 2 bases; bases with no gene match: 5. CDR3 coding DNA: TGTGCCAGCTCACCAGGGGGACAGGTCACCTACGAGCAGTACTTC. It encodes CASSPGGQVTYEQYF.

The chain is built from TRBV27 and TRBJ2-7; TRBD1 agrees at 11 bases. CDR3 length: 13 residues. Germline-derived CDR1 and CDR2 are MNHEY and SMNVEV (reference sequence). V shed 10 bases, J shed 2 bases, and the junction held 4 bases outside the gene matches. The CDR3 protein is CATWGQGAYEQYF. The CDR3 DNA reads TGTGCCACCTGGGGACAGGGGGCCTACGAGCAGTACTTC.

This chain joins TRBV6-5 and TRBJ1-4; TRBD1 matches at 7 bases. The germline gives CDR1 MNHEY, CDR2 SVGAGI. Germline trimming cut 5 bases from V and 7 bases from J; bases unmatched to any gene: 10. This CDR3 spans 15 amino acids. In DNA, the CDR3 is TGTGCCAGCAGTCCTTACAGGGGTATGGGTGAAAAACTGTTTTTT. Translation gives CASSPYRGMGEKLFF.